This TCR beta chain was recovered during a study of blood T cells in healthy people across ages. Details on this clonotype: Its matching antigen is unknown.

Whole-study findings and limits: Among long-lived donors, naive CD4+ cells were more numerous and diversity higher than in aged donors.

Losses at the gene ends were 5 bases for V and 4 bases for J; bases not matched to a gene: 14. The CDR3 has 16 residues. CDR1 and CDR2 (germline): SGHTA, FQGNSA. Primed by a sample-barcoded 5' primer and a J-beta primer mix, a second PCR proceeded for 7 to 11 cycles. TCRdb recomputed calls from the 5' RACE reads with MiXCR, one row per CDR3 protein. The sample gives 450,000 to 700,000 distinct CDR3 sequences, about 25% of which show up once; approximately 18% is in the top ten. Every participating donor contributed roughly 10 milliliters of peripheral blood through a draw. There were at least 5 micrograms of total RNA extracted from every sample.

V and J are TRBV7-2 and TRBJ2-7; 7 bases are a match to TRBD1. The sequenced sample consisted of blood. The clonotype comes from a woman in her 70s in good health. The chain's CDR3 is CASSPRPRDSWYEQYF. Written as DNA, the CDR3 is TGTGCCAGCAGCCCACGCCCCCGGGACAGTTGGTACGAGCAGTACTTC.